Listed below are T cell receptor beta chains from one sample, sequenced in a study of post-analysis software for immune sequencing data. TCRdb re-called the PCR reads through MiXCR, storing one row per CDR3 protein. The table lists roughly 410,000 distinct CDR3 sequences, around 33% of them singletons, with roughly 12% in the top ten. Sample: blood. These receptors came from a girl between 10 and 17 years old with multiple sclerosis. The CDR3 runs from the conserved cysteine through the conserved F or W. A D gene is named only where the DNA matches it firmly. The size entry is marked missing in some rows and otherwise reads once, few, many or a size class.

J	V	size	D	DNA	CDR3
TRBJ1-1	TRBV6-5	.	TRBD1	TGTGCCAGTACAGACAGGGGGCACACTGTAGCTTTCTTT	CASTDRGHTVAFF
TRBJ1-1	TRBV11-2	few	.	TGTGCCAGCAGCTTAGATCAGGGCAACACTGAAGCTTTCTTT	CASSLDQGNTEAFF
TRBJ2-3	TRBV3-1	.	.	TGTGCCAGCAGCCCGCCTTACGGGGTGGACTCTGATACGCAGTATTTT	CASSPPYGVDSDTQYF
TRBJ1-6	TRBV3-1	few	.	TGTGCCAGCAGCCAAGATGGCGGGACCACTTATAATTCACCCCTCCACTTT	CASSQDGGTTYNSPLHF
TRBJ1-5	TRBV24-1	.	.	TGTGCCACCAGTGATTTCCCCGCGGATCCCGGGAGCAATCAGCCCCAGCATTTT	CATSDFPADPGSNQPQHF
TRBJ2-7	TRBV4-2	.	TRBD2	TGTGCCAGCAGCCAAGTGGGAGCGGGGACCCTAACCTACGAGCAGTACTTC	CASSQVGAGTLTYEQYF
TRBJ2-7	TRBV4-1	.	.	TGCGCCAGCAGCCCACGGGACTGGGGGTACGAGCAGTACTTC	CASSPRDWGYEQYF
TRBJ2-3	TRBV5-1	.	.	TGCGCCAGCAGCTTAGGCAGGGGCAGAGATACGCAGTATTTT	CASSLGRGRDTQYF
TRBJ2-5	TRBV12-3/TRBV12-4	.	TRBD1	TGTGCCAGCAGCACCGGGACAGGGGGATCCCCAGAGACCCAGTACTTC	CASSTGTGGSPETQYF
TRBJ1-2	TRBV27	few	.	TGTGCCAGCCGGGTCCTAGGAGGCTATGGCTACACCTTC	CASRVLGGYGYTF
TRBJ1-2	TRBV5-1	.	.	TGCGCCAGCAGCTTGGACCGGGTAACTAACTATGGCTACACCTTC	CASSLDRVTNYGYTF
TRBJ2-3	TRBV3-1	.	TRBD1	TGTGCCAGCAGCATTCGACAGGGGGAAACAGATACGCAGTATTTT	CASSIRQGETDTQYF
TRBJ2-3	TRBV10-3	.	.	TGTGCCGTCAGTGAGTCAACAGGGTTTGGGACAGATACGCAGTATTTT	CAVSESTGFGTDTQYF
TRBJ2-5	TRBV11-2	.	TRBD2	TGTGCCAGCAGCCCTAGCGGGCTAGAGTGGACCCAGTACTTC	CASSPSGLEWTQYF
TRBJ1-1	TRBV4-2	.	.	TGTGCCAGCAGCCAAGGGGGACCTGAAGCTTTCTTT	CASSQGGPEAFF
TRBJ1-6	TRBV11-3	.	.	TGTGCCAGCAGCTCCAGTGGTACGAATTCACCCCTCCACTTT	CASSSSGTNSPLHF
TRBJ2-7	TRBV6-2/TRBV6-3	few	.	TGTGCCAGCACGGACGGGCCCTACGAGCAGTACTTC	CASTDGPYEQYF
TRBJ2-2	TRBV29-1	.	.	TGCAGCGTTCTTTGGCAGGGGGGCACCGGGGAGCTGTTTTTT	CSVLWQGGTGELFF
TRBJ2-4	TRBV6-5	.	TRBD1	TGTGCCAGCAGTGGGACAGGGGGCTCCTACAAGCAGTACTTC	CASSGTGGSYKQYF
TRBJ2-3	TRBV20-1	.	.	TGCAGTGAGGCAGGGATGACAGATACGCAGTATTTT	CSEAGMTDTQYF
TRBJ2-7	TRBV2	.	.	TGTGCCAGCAGCCCTGAGGTCTACGAGCAGTACTTC	CASSPEVYEQYF
TRBJ2-7	TRBV10-3	many	.	TGTGCCATCAGTGAGAACCCCCTTTACGAGCAGTACTTC	CAISENPLYEQYF
TRBJ2-4	TRBV12-5	.	.	TGTGCTAGTGCATACGCAGGGGAAAACATTCAGTACTTC	CASAYAGENIQYF
TRBJ2-3	TRBV5-1	.	.	TGCGCCAGCAGCCATAGGGGGGGATGGGATACGCAGTATTTT	CASSHRGGWDTQYF
TRBJ2-7	TRBV5-8	.	TRBD2	TGTGCCAGCAGCTTTAGGACTAGCGGGGCGGTCTACGAGCAGTACTTC	CASSFRTSGAVYEQYF
TRBJ1-2	TRBV4-2	.	.	TGTGCCAGCAGCCAAGATCGGACAACTCTTAACTATGGCTACACCTTC	CASSQDRTTLNYGYTF
TRBJ2-7	TRBV12-3/TRBV12-4	.	TRBD1	TGTGCCAGCAGTTTAGGGGACAGGGGATTCGGCGAGCAGTACTTC	CASSLGDRGFGEQYF
TRBJ1-2	TRBV6-2/TRBV6-3	.	TRBD1	TGTGCCATCTCGGACAGGGAGCGATATGGCTACACCTTC	CAISDRERYGYTF
TRBJ2-7	TRBV29-1	few	TRBD1	TGCAGCGTTCATCCGGGACAGGGGTTCAACGAGCAGTACTTC	CSVHPGQGFNEQYF
TRBJ2-7	TRBV7-9	.	TRBD1	TGTGCCAGCAGCGCGGGACAGGGAAACGAGCAGTACTTC	CASSAGQGNEQYF
TRBJ1-1	TRBV6-6	.	.	TGTGCCATCAGCTACAGGAACACTGAAGCTTTCTTT	CAISYRNTEAFF
TRBJ1-1	TRBV6-2/TRBV6-3	few	.	TGTGCCAGCAGCCCTCGGCCCCGGACACGGAACACTGAAGCTTTCTTT	CASSPRPRTRNTEAFF
TRBJ2-7	TRBV4-2	few	.	TGTGCCAGCAGCCAATATGACGGTAGGGTCTACGAGCAGTACTTC	CASSQYDGRVYEQYF
TRBJ2-3	TRBV6-5	.	.	TGTGCCAGCAGTTACTGGGTCGGCGAAGATACGCAGTATTTT	CASSYWVGEDTQYF
TRBJ1-6	TRBV7-2	once	.	TGTGCCAGCAGCTTAGTGCCTGGACTAGGGAACGATTCACCCCTCCACTTT	CASSLVPGLGNDSPLHF
TRBJ2-3	TRBV7-9	.	TRBD2	TGTGCCAGCAGCTTAGTCCTAGCGGGGGAGACAGATACGCAGTATTTT	CASSLVLAGETDTQYF
TRBJ2-3	TRBV20-1	.	TRBD2	TGCAGTGCCAGTGGGCGGGGGGCGACAGATACGCAGTATTTT	CSASGRGATDTQYF
TRBJ1-1	TRBV4-1	.	.	TGCGCCAGCAGCCAGGGTTACACTGAAGCTTTCTTT	CASSQGYTEAFF
TRBJ1-1	TRBV12-3/TRBV12-4	few	TRBD1	TGTGCCAGCAGTTGGGAGGACAGGGTCGACACTGAAGCTTTCTTT	CASSWEDRVDTEAFF
TRBJ2-1	TRBV5-1	.	.	TGCGCCAGCAGTCGACAGTGCAATGAGCAGTTCTTC	CASSRQCNEQFF
TRBJ2-1	TRBV12-3/TRBV12-4	few	.	TGTGCCAGCAGCCTCCCCGGTCCGGGGTCCCCCTACAATGAGCAGTTCTTC	CASSLPGPGSPYNEQFF
TRBJ2-7	TRBV3-1	.	.	TGTGCCAGCAGGGGGGACTCCTACGAGCAGTACTTC	CASRGDSYEQYF
TRBJ1-1	TRBV10-3	.	.	TGTGCCATCAGCGAGGGGCAGGGGCGGGTCACTGAAGCTTTCTTT	CAISEGQGRVTEAFF
TRBJ2-7	TRBV6-1	many	.	TGTGCCAGCGCGGCGGAGGGGATTAAGGCCTACGAGCAGTACTTC	CASAAEGIKAYEQYF
TRBJ2-3	TRBV15	many	.	TGTGCCACCAGCAGAGATATGGAGGCTCGAGATACGCAGTATTTT	CATSRDMEARDTQYF
TRBJ1-1	TRBV7-2	.	.	TGTGCCGGCGGGGACCCCGGGGGGCAAGGTGAAGCTTTCTTT	CAGGDPGGQGEAFF
TRBJ2-3	TRBV29-1	.	TRBD2	TGCAGCGTTGAAGGACTAGCGGGAGGGATAGCAGATACGCAGTATTTT	CSVEGLAGGIADTQYF